Below, 14 T cell receptor beta chains from the same sample are listed, as sequenced in a study of PD-1 blockade in classical Hodgkin lymphoma. Each patient experienced a relapse that followed autologous stem cell transplantation, and brentuximab vedotin exposure varied. Sequencing used immunoSEQ multiplex PCR; TCRdb keeps in-frame clones, though not all of them. The data contain 110,000 or so clones, about 88% of them seen just once; the ten biggest clones take up about 20%. This specimen consisted of peripheral blood mononuclear cells (PBMCs), obtained before the second cycle of nivolumab. The receptors stem from a human donor with classical Hodgkin lymphoma.

The V gene is TRBV6-1, the J gene TRBJ2-1; TRBD1 is a possible D gene (6 bases). Germline V gene data show CDR1 as MNHNS and CDR2 as SASEGT. Trimming left V 4 bases short and J 8 bases short, with 21 bases between. The length of the CDR3 is 16 residues. This chain's CDR3 is CASSGASGTILDEQFF. The CDR3 coding sequence is TGTGCCAGCAGTGGGGCTTCCGGGACAATCCTGGATGAGCAGTTCTTC.

The rearrangement joins TRBV6-5 to TRBJ2-2; D unresolved. The CDR3 has 15 amino acids. The V gene lost 2 bases and the J gene lost 4 bases, with 11 bases spanning the gap. Per germline, CDR1 MNHEY and CDR2 SVGAGI. The CDR3 nucleotides are TGTGCCAGCAGTTACAGCCCTTCTATCACCGGGGAGCTGTTTTTT. Its protein is CASSYSPSITGELFF.

This clone was detected only once. The V and J genes are TRBV7-9 and TRBJ2-1; D might be TRBD2 (6 bases). Trimming removed 9 bases at V and 5 bases at J, with 20 bases between. The CDR3 runs to 15 residues. CDR1 is SEHNR and CDR2 is FQNEAQ in the germline V gene (reference sequence). The CDR3 DNA is TGTGCCAGGGGGACCGGGACTGTTAATGACAATGAGCAGTTCTTC. Translating it yields CARGTGTVNDNEQFF. Full variable domain (missing parts from reference TRBV7-9 and TRBJ2-1): DTGVSQNPRHKITKRGQNVTFRCDPISEHNRLYWYRQTLGQGPEFLTYFQNEAQLEKSRLLSDRFSAERPKGSFSTLEIQRTEQGDSAMYLCARGTGTVNDNEQFFGPGTRLTVL.

This chain joins TRBV4-1 and TRBJ1-1; D possibly corresponds to TRBD1 (5 bases). The CDR3 totals 18 residues. Germline values: CDR1 MGHRA, CDR2 YSYEKL. Between the trimmed V and J ends, which lost 5 bases and 10 bases, there was a span of 32 bases. This chain's CDR3 is CASSWIGLPGLITIGAFF. CDR3 in DNA: TGCGCCAGCAGCTGGATAGGGTTACCGGGACTCATAACGATAGGAGCTTTCTTT.

This chain connects TRBV13 to TRBJ2-7; TRBD2 might be the D (6 bases). The CDR3 covers 15 residues. CDR1 is PRHDT, CDR2 FYEKMQ, per germline (reference sequence). Trimming pared 5 bases from V and 5 bases from J, leaving 19 bases between. The CDR3: CASSPMGGTFHEQYF. CDR3 coding DNA: TGTGCCAGCAGCCCGATGGGCGGGACCTTCCACGAGCAGTACTTC. The full variable domain, rest sourced from reference TRBV13 and TRBJ2-7, is AAGVIQSPRHLIKEKRETATLKCYPIPRHDTVYWYQQGPGQDPQFLISFYEKMQSDKGSIPDRFSAQQFSDYHSELNMSSLELGDSALYFCASSPMGGTFHEQYFGPGTRLTVT.

This rearrangement joins TRBV14 to TRBJ1-2; weak D call: TRBD1 (6 bases). Trimming removed 1 base from V and 2 bases from J, with 17 bases in between. The CDR3 covers 17 residues. Germline CDR1 SGHDN, CDR2 FVKESK. The CDR3 is CASSQAPGGGKNYGYTF. CDR3 sequence (DNA): TGTGCCAGCAGCCAAGCCCCAGGCGGGGGCAAGAACTATGGCTACACCTTC.

The gene calls are TRBV5-6 and TRBJ2-1; 9 bases are a match to TRBD2. Germline values: CDR1 SGHDT, CDR2 YYEEEE. V trimming: 4 bases; J trimming: 4 bases; junction bases outside the gene matches: 9. This CDR3 has 16 amino acids. Written as DNA, the CDR3 is TGTGCCAGCAGCGCCGACCGGACTAGCGAGTACAATGAGCAGTTCTTC. Its translation is CASSADRTSEYNEQFF.

This clone was seen once. The rearrangement uses TRBV10-3 and TRBJ2-7; the match to TRBD1 covers 9 bases. Trimming removed 4 bases from V and 3 bases from J; junction bases left unmatched: 7. Germline assignment: CDR1 ENHRY and CDR2 SYGVKD. CDR3 length equals 15 residues. CDR3 DNA sequence: TGTGCCATCAGTGGACAGGACAGGGGAAACTACGAGCAGTACTTC. Its translation is CAISGQDRGNYEQYF.

This chain joins TRBV2 and TRBJ1-5; maybe TRBD1 (6 bases). The CDR3 has 13 amino acids. Deletions cut 6 bases from V and 3 bases from J, with 9 bases between. Germline CDR1 reads SNHLY; CDR2 reads FYNNEI. In DNA, the CDR3 is TGTGCCAGCAGCGCAGGGGTCAATCAGCCCCAGCATTTT. Residues: CASSAGVNQPQHF. Combining the CDR3 with reference TRBV2 and TRBJ1-5 gives the whole variable domain EPEVTQTPSHQVTQMGQEVILRCVPISNHLYFYWYRQILGQKVEFLVSFYNNEISEKSEIFDDQFSVERPDGSNFTLKIRSTKLEDSAMYFCASSAGVNQPQHFGDGTRLSIL.

The genes are TRBV18 and TRBJ1-1; no firm D call. Germline loops: CDR1 KGHSH, CDR2 LQKENI. Trimming stripped 1 base from V and 1 base from J, with 4 bases between. This CDR3 is built from 13 residues. CDR3 residues: CASSPRTNTEAFF. As DNA, the CDR3 is TGTGCCAGCTCACCACGGACGAACACTGAAGCTTTCTTT.

CDR3 sequence reads: CASSYIAGGSYNEQFF. CDR3 bases: TGCGCCAGCAGCTACATAGCGGGAGGCTCCTACAATGAGCAGTTCTTC. The chain uses TRBV5-1 and TRBJ2-1; 10 bases are shared with TRBD2. V trimming: 3 bases; J trimming: 0 bases; junction bases outside the gene matches: 3. The germline V gene has CDR1 SGHRS and CDR2 YFSETQ. The CDR3 consists of 16 residues.

The chain is built from TRBV10-2 and TRBJ1-2; D may be TRBD1 (5 bases). CDR3 size: 15 residues. Trimming took off 6 bases at V and 5 bases at J, with 19 bases between the two ends. In germline, CDR1 is WSHSY, CDR2 SAAADI. CDR3: CASSELPGPRYGYTF. DNA for the CDR3: TGCGCCAGCAGCGAACTACCGGGACCGAGATATGGCTACACCTTC.

V gene TRBV7-9 combines with J gene TRBJ2-4; 10 bases are shared with TRBD1. The CDR3 extends over 15 amino acids. After removal of 5 bases from V and 8 bases from J, the junction contained 9 bases not matched to a gene. Germline V CDR1 and CDR2: SEHNR, FQNEAQ (reference sequence). CDR3 in amino acids: CASSATGGAGDIQYF. The CDR3 DNA follows: TGTGCCAGCAGCGCGACAGGGGGCGCGGGGGACATTCAGTACTTC.

The chain has TRBV27 and TRBJ1-5; 8 positions agree with TRBD1. There are 16 residues in the CDR3. The junction had 9 bases not matched to a gene; V was cut back by 4 bases and J by 4 bases. Germline V gene sequence: CDR1 MNHEY, CDR2 SMNVEV (reference sequence). In DNA, the CDR3 is TGTGCCAGCAGTTCTCAGGGGGCCCCACGGAATCAGCCCCAGCATTTT. Its translation is CASSSQGAPRNQPQHF.